This T cell receptor beta chain is from a study of CD4 T cells in relation to SARS-CoV-2 and coronaviruses. Study-level points and caveats: Monoreactive clones expanded significantly more to SARS-CoV-2 than crossreactive clones did.

The unexposed donors gave CD4+ T cells in about 2011-2019, prior to COVID-19. CD4+ T cells were isolated from the cells after nine to eleven days of culture. Cells permitting, SARS-CoV-2 S/N and four cold-coronavirus spikes were tested on unexposed-donor CD4+ T cells. The table lists this clone with a count of one. Antigen specificity is unknown. Sequencing used immunoSEQ multiplex PCR; TCRdb keeps in-frame clones, though not all of them. The table includes tens of thousands of clones, about 70% detected once. Germline CDR1 is MNHEY and CDR2 is SVGAGI. The CDR3 has 14 amino acids. V was trimmed by 8 bases and J by 4 bases, leaving 18 bases between them.

Sequencing input: CD4+ T cells from PBMCs, cultured in vitro. V and J are TRBV6-5 and TRBJ2-7, with D tentatively TRBD1 (6 bases). The sequence was collected from a human donor in good health. For the CDR3, the DNA is TGTGCCAGCGGCCCCGGGACACCGAGTTACGAGCAGTACTTC. Translation: CASGPGTPSYEQYF.